The rows below give T cell receptor beta chains drawn from one sample of a study of T cell changes during pregnancy in multiple sclerosis. The method was immunoSEQ multiplex PCR; TCRdb's version includes in-frame clones alone and lacks a portion of them. The table records roughly 100,000 clones, roughly nine tenths of them present only once. Specimen: peripheral blood, collected before pregnancy. Source of these receptors: a female donor with multiple sclerosis, enrolled in a pregnancy study. CDR3s include the opening cysteine and the closing phenylalanine or tryptophan.

v_gene	j_gene	CDR3aa
TRBV7-2	TRBJ1-2	CASSQQNYGYTF
TRBV6-5	TRBJ1-3	CASSYTTGALNTIYF
TRBV2	TRBJ2-3	CASSETSGGADTQYF
TRBV27	TRBJ1-2	CASSGDSSYGYTF
TRBV19	TRBJ2-5	CASSSRSAGGMKTQYF
TRBV19	TRBJ2-2	CASSQQGWTGELFF
TRBV6-5	TRBJ2-7	CASSYSEGDEQYF
TRBV6-6	TRBJ2-2	CASMRVITGELFF
TRBV6-1	TRBJ2-3	CASKRTSGTGTQYF
TRBV6-4	TRBJ2-3	CASSISGSNTDTQYF
TRBV10-3	TRBJ1-4	CAISAKGMDEKLFF
TRBV6-4	TRBJ1-5	CASSDGGNQPQHF
TRBV27	TRBJ2-7	CASSLDGIRSGEQYF
TRBV27	TRBJ2-7	CASSPRDTPTYEQYF
TRBV2	TRBJ1-2	CASSRDRSYGYTF
TRBV5-6	TRBJ1-4	CASSLITGEEKLFF
TRBV9	TRBJ1-3	CASDRARSGNTIYF
TRBV7-8	TRBJ1-5	CASTQLEGAVIQPQHF
TRBV28	TRBJ1-1	CASSTPTGLGTEAFF
TRBV19	TRBJ2-6	CASSIRQASMRSGANVLTF
TRBV5-6	TRBJ2-7	CASSLGYGQTYEQYF
TRBV10-3	TRBJ1-1	CAISDSGNTEAFF
TRBV11-1	TRBJ2-7	CASSSAGQGGSYEQYF
TRBV27	TRBJ2-7	CASSLSQGQRAYEQYF
TRBV5-1	TRBJ2-7	CASSLDRGAYYEQYF
TRBV10-3	TRBJ1-1	CAISGVQGFEAFF
TRBV19	TRBJ2-1	CASSITVSSATYNEQFF
TRBV5-1	TRBJ2-2	CASSLDGRALTGELFF
TRBV19	TRBJ1-1	CASRPGYSWNTEAFF
TRBV11-2	TRBJ2-3	CASSPTWTTDTQYF
TRBV9	TRBJ1-2	CASSQSGQGIYGYTF
TRBV5-1	TRBJ2-1	CASSREGDNEQFF
TRBV5-4	TRBJ2-3	CASSSGGGRTDTQYF
TRBV27	TRBJ2-5	CASSYRGPGLVMETQYF
TRBV28	TRBJ2-2	CASRIRTSGNTGELFF
TRBV6-5	TRBJ2-7	CASGPPGGRRHEQYF
TRBV11-2	TRBJ2-1	CASSSLAGGHPEQFF
TRBV11-2	TRBJ1-4	CASSTGEKLFF
TRBV7-2	TRBJ2-3	CASSSQMRDADTQYF
TRBV19	TRBJ2-5	CASSTQPGQVQETQYF
TRBV5-1	TRBJ2-2	CASSLVLAANTGELFF
TRBV27	TRBJ2-4	CASSPWTGGPKNIQYF
TRBV28	TRBJ2-7	CASSPPAGGLTYEQYF
TRBV11-2	TRBJ2-1	CASSLVGRLAGAHEQFF